This TCR beta chain derives from a study of T cell changes during pregnancy in multiple sclerosis. The CDR3 extends over 15 amino acids. Germline CDR1 and CDR2: SGHTA and FQGTGA. Trimming cost V 5 bases and J 10 bases; bases outside gene matches: 13. Measured with immunoSEQ multiplex PCR; TCRdb has only the in-frame clones, and not every one. The table shows tens of thousands of clones, with approximately 92% occurring only once. Sequences were derived from CD4+ T cells from peripheral blood mononuclear cells, sampled before pregnancy. The J gene is TRBJ2-1, the V gene TRBV7-3, with 8 bases matching TRBD2. The receptor's source is a female donor with multiple sclerosis, enrolled in a pregnancy study. The CDR3: CASSAQKTGTREQFF. CDR3 sequence (DNA): TGTGCCAGCAGCGCGCAAAAGACCGGGACTAGAGAGCAGTTCTTC.